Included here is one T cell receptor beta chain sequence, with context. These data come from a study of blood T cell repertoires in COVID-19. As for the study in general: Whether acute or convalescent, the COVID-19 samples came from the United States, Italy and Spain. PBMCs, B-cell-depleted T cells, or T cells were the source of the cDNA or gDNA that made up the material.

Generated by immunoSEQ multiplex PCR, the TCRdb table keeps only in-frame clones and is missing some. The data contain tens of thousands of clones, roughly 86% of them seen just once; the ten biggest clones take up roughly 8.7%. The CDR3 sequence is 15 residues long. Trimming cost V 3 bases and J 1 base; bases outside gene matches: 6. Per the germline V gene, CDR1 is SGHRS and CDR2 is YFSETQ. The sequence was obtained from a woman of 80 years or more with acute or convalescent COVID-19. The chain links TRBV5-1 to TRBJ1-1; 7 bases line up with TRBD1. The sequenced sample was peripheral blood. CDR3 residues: CASSYRGGRNTEAFF. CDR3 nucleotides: TGCGCCAGCAGCTACAGGGGTGGAAGGAACACTGAAGCTTTCTTT.